A selection of T cell receptor beta chains follows, all from one sample in a study of T cells in Graves' hyperthyroidism and ophthalmopathy. MiXCR was run by TCRdb on the multiplex PCR reads, yielding one entry per CDR3 protein. The sample includes a few hundred thousand distinct CDR3 sequences, around a fifth of them seen just once. Sequencing was performed on blood. The receptors were gathered from a woman between 65 and 79 years old with Graves' ophthalmopathy. The conserved cysteine and the conserved F or W are not part of the CDR3 here. The order of the fields is CDR3 protein, V gene, J gene.

cdr3_aa: ASSSGVHYGYT; v_call: TRBV6-2/TRBV6-3; j_call: TRBJ1-2
cdr3_aa: ASSDVVRGTEAF; v_call: TRBV11-1; j_call: TRBJ1-1
cdr3_aa: SVEGVGVGYGYT; v_call: TRBV29-1; j_call: TRBJ1-2
cdr3_aa: ASSRRAAQNEQF; v_call: TRBV6-1; j_call: TRBJ2-1
cdr3_aa: ASSPGPDYNEQF; v_call: TRBV11-3; j_call: TRBJ2-1
cdr3_aa: ASRPSGGGSNQPQH; v_call: TRBV12-3/TRBV12-4; j_call: TRBJ1-5
cdr3_aa: ASSYDTEAF; v_call: TRBV6-2/TRBV6-3; j_call: TRBJ1-1
cdr3_aa: ASCMAGLAGAGNEQY; v_call: TRBV2; j_call: TRBJ2-7
cdr3_aa: SAAAVGNSNQPQH; v_call: TRBV20-1; j_call: TRBJ1-5
cdr3_aa: AISRTPGLPSSGANVLT; v_call: TRBV10-3; j_call: TRBJ2-6
cdr3_aa: ASSHRLAGGRNEQF; v_call: TRBV5-8; j_call: TRBJ2-1
cdr3_aa: AISPSKRDTEAF; v_call: TRBV10-3; j_call: TRBJ1-1
cdr3_aa: ASRGRGPYGYT; v_call: TRBV9; j_call: TRBJ1-2
cdr3_aa: ASSSPDSYEQY; v_call: TRBV5-1; j_call: TRBJ2-7
cdr3_aa: ASSPKRETQY; v_call: TRBV18; j_call: TRBJ2-5
cdr3_aa: AWSAGTSNQPQH; v_call: TRBV30; j_call: TRBJ1-5
cdr3_aa: ASTNPGRGELF; v_call: TRBV5-1; j_call: TRBJ2-2
cdr3_aa: ASSQKAGNQPQH; v_call: TRBV3-1; j_call: TRBJ1-5
cdr3_aa: ASRGANNEQF; v_call: TRBV6-1; j_call: TRBJ2-1
cdr3_aa: ASSLAMGQGGPYEQY; v_call: TRBV7-9; j_call: TRBJ2-7
cdr3_aa: ASKSTGPISNTGELF; v_call: TRBV3-1; j_call: TRBJ2-2
cdr3_aa: ASSLYLAGDLMDEQY; v_call: TRBV7-6; j_call: TRBJ2-7
cdr3_aa: ASSPGRPYGYT; v_call: TRBV27; j_call: TRBJ1-2
cdr3_aa: ASSLTGRTGELF; v_call: TRBV5-1; j_call: TRBJ2-2
cdr3_aa: AWSGWNSGAFYEQY; v_call: TRBV30; j_call: TRBJ2-7
cdr3_aa: SVERGLAGGGTDTQY; v_call: TRBV29-1; j_call: TRBJ2-3
cdr3_aa: ASSLWGEGEQY; v_call: TRBV27; j_call: TRBJ2-7
cdr3_aa: ASSQDLGGPGTGELF; v_call: TRBV14; j_call: TRBJ2-2
cdr3_aa: ASSSLDRGAKNIQY; v_call: TRBV18; j_call: TRBJ2-4
cdr3_aa: AWAGVRATSSYEQY; v_call: TRBV30; j_call: TRBJ2-7
cdr3_aa: ASSQSTIGQGFSGANVLT; v_call: TRBV7-2; j_call: TRBJ2-6
cdr3_aa: ASRSTKQGYEQY; v_call: TRBV28; j_call: TRBJ2-7
cdr3_aa: ASSSPGGATTDTQY; v_call: TRBV28; j_call: TRBJ2-3
cdr3_aa: ASSPPGQPYEQY; v_call: TRBV3-1; j_call: TRBJ2-7
cdr3_aa: ASSRGPLGTRGYT; v_call: TRBV11-2; j_call: TRBJ1-2
cdr3_aa: ASSLMLGTEAF; v_call: TRBV7-3; j_call: TRBJ1-1
cdr3_aa: ASYEGGGEIQY; v_call: TRBV28; j_call: TRBJ2-5
cdr3_aa: ASRQGYSNQPQH; v_call: TRBV6-1; j_call: TRBJ1-5